This T cell receptor beta chain was sequenced in a study of cytomegalovirus exposure and HLA in healthy donors. Study summary: Among about 179 million T cells, an earlier analysis found 95 million to 140 million unique TCR beta sequences. Findings and limits, study-wide: It was 164 TCR beta chains that were listed as cytomegalovirus-associated. The authors later found most CMV-associated TCR beta chains appeared HLA-restricted.

Remarks on this clone: The antigen is not known.

With 60 Vbeta and 13 Jbeta primers, the PCR was carried out. Repertoires were generated with immunoSEQ multiplex PCR, while TCRdb's copy carries only in-frame clones and drops some. The table records 80,000 or so clones, roughly 76% of them present only once. Samples came from healthy bone marrow donors. The receptor was isolated from a woman in her forties in good health and CMV-seronegative. Sequencing was done on a sample of PBMCs.

CDR3 protein: CASSPLSYGGQFF. Here the CDR3 DNA reads TGTGCCAGCTCACCACTTTCCTACGGTGGGCAGTTCTTC. The chain uses TRBV18 and TRBJ2-1; D is unclear. This CDR3 is built from 13 residues. The V gene's germline CDR1 is KGHSH and CDR2 LQKENI. The V gene lost 1 base and the J gene lost 12 bases, with 13 bases spanning the gap. Full variable domain (rest looked up from reference TRBV18 and TRBJ2-1): NAGVMQNPRHLVRRRGQEARLRCSPMKGHSHVYWYRQLPEEGLKFMVYLQKENIIDESGMPKERFSAEFPKEGPSILRIQQVVRGDSAAYFCASSPLSYGGQFFGPGTRLTVL.